This TCR beta chain was identified in a study of cytomegalovirus exposure and HLA in healthy donors (dated 2017 in TCRdb). Concerning the study at large: An earlier analysis of several hundred of the donors reported approximately 260 Gb of sequence data and around 100 million unique TCR beta sequences obtained from about 170 million T cells. Genome-wide SNP genotypes for about 65% of the 666 donors were used in a later genetic analysis, which treated that subset as a discovery cohort. An earlier analysis of some 500 of the donors used high-throughput TCR beta sequencing to judge whether each TCR beta V gene segment behaved as functional or pseudogenic. The study combined high-throughput TCR immunosequencing, statistical association of individual TCRs with disease status, and machine learning to predict cytomegalovirus infection status. Using immunosequencing, the study profiled T cell repertoires from some 670 subjects and related those repertoires to cytomegalovirus serostatus. HLA typing covered class I and class II loci at four-digit resolution. Roughly 5 DR-DQ haplotypes were handled as single units for association and clustering, since linkage in the cohort was strong. Along with the 666-subject first cohort, a separate validation cohort of over a hundred different subjects was used. Donor age, sex, ethnicity and CMV serostatus were compiled together with the repertoire data. Approximately 300 gigabases of sequencing data and approximately 91 million unique TCR sequences made up an early release that covered several hundred HLA-typed donors. In the later analysis, no new phenotypic data were used to find candidate immune exposures; instead, reliance was placed on TCR beta sequences and their occurrence across donors. A later analysis re-examined previously published TCR beta repertoires from 500 to 700 donors and added high-resolution HLA genotyping to investigate patterns of TCR occurrence. All discovery cohort repertoires had been generated using a single sequencing platform. Typing coverage varied by locus: roughly 629-630 donors for A, B, C, DRB1 and DQB1; more than 500 for DQA1; more than 600 for DPA1; 400 to 480 for DPB1. Of the 398 genotyped donors, over 65% fell in the genetic ancestry cluster associated with self-reported Caucasian donors. The aim of the study was to test whether cataloging public T cell receptors could identify signatures of past pathogen exposure. On average, over 200,000 unique TCR beta nucleotide sequences were sequenced per donor among a few hundred genotyped donors of the cohort, with roughly 18% of those sequences being non-productive.

In total, 666 healthy bone marrow donors made up the cohort. Cohort members were all nominally healthy when sampled, although unrecorded immune exposures were likely present. The donor tested CMV seropositive, placing the donor among the 289 seropositive members of the cohort. Every donor gave a peripheral blood sample, and the peripheral blood mononuclear cells from that sample were used for TCR beta sequencing. Genomic DNA extraction from the blood cell samples was performed with the Qiagen DNeasy Blood Extraction Kit. Results the study describes overall, beyond this receptor: The classifier was reported to diagnose cytomegalovirus status with high specificity and sensitivity in both the original cohort and the validation cohort. The earlier analysis of approximately 540 of the donors excluded about 16 rarely observed V segments, including chromosome 9 orphons, because counts were too low. In a later analysis, several top co-occurrence clusters were reported to appear linked to parvovirus B19, influenza, CMV and Epstein-Barr virus. A later genetic analysis associated a missense DCLRE1C variant with V-gene and J-gene trimming of TCR beta chains, and an independent cohort replicated the association. Compared with the roughly 710-donor mean, donors in an Asian-associated ancestry cluster had fewer N-insertions in productive TCRs, according to a later genetic analysis. In an earlier analysis of approximately 600 of the donors, most TCR beta V segments were observed in productive rearrangements about 87% or about 30% of the time, broadly matching IMGT annotations. Most TCR sequences were seen in very few donors, while some public TCRs were found in many individuals. CMV serostatus was the only immune exposure information available for the cohort. A further reported finding was that TCR beta sequences accurately predicted the HLA-A and HLA-B alleles for most subjects in the first cohort. According to the authors, the approach could potentially be generalized to other disease states and immunological phenotypes. Three of the identified cytomegalovirus-associated TCR beta chains were confirmed in vitro to be specific for cytomegalovirus antigens. The study gave a list of about 170 TCR beta chains associated with cytomegalovirus. Because HLA typing was missing for some donors at each locus, association tests included only the typed subset. Correlated functional status among segregating V segments might reflect linkage disequilibrium, but an unknown experimental factor could not be ruled out. In a later analysis, most CMV-associated TCR beta chains were found to appear HLA-restricted, with HLA associations seemingly driven largely by CMV exposure. This cohort had only TCR beta chains sequenced, and the lack of alpha or paired-chain data limited which features could be detected. In a later analysis, TCR association rates were found to vary across HLA loci, with the most associated TCRs seen for DRB1 alleles and the fewest for HLA-C alleles. Roughly uniform sequencing depth across donors was assumed in presence/absence analyses, although this assumption may not hold. Strong co-occurrence of HLA alleles, especially DR and DQ, made assigning TCR associations to individual alleles difficult. A later analysis associated about 17,000 TCR beta sequences with specific HLA alleles at a false discovery rate of 0.05. Compared with equally common non-associated chains, HLA-associated TCR beta chains in a later analysis were more clonally expanded and had lower generation probabilities. The sequencing pipeline was judged likely to have produced a cluster of highly shared sequence variants as a technical artifact.

For this clone: Its cognate antigen has yet to be identified.

Receptors were amplified or captured by the immunoSEQ multiplex PCR assay. The multiplex PCR relied on a mix of 60 forward primers for TCR Vbeta segments and 13 reverse primers for TCR Jbeta segments. A multiplex PCR assay on genomic DNA amplified the CDR3 region of rearranged TCR beta genes. The Illumina HiSeq System was used to sequence the amplified TCR beta libraries as 87-base-pair reads. On the study's bioinformatics: Across the roughly 640 repertoires, a later analysis counted 78 million or so unique TCR beta chains, 9 million to 14 million of which were shared by at least two donors. To remove PCR and sequencing errors, raw reads were error-corrected and collapsed into unique sequences using a nearest-neighbor algorithm that merged closely related sequences. To assign V, D and J gene segments, CDR3 sequences were aligned to IMGT reference sequences. Each retained sequence needed at least a six-nucleotide match to both a V gene segment and a J gene segment. Rearrangements were called productive when the CDR3 lacked stop codons and stayed in frame with V and J; all others were non-productive. Following IMGT convention, CDR3 was defined as the stretch from the second conserved V-encoded cysteine up to the conserved J-encoded phenylalanine. Sequences without an unambiguous match to a single V gene segment were excluded from the earlier analysis of 587 of the donors. An earlier analysis of around 600 of the donors classified V segments as functional when productive rearrangements were above 56.7% and as segregating when the standard deviation between donors was above 5%. A statistical classification framework was built for diagnosing cytomegalovirus status from the catalog of TCR beta chain sequences. A later analysis assigned V and J genes by comparing TCR nucleotide sequences with IMGT/GENE-DB human TR gene sequences. The TCRdist pipeline was used in a later analysis to assign CDR3 sequences and most-parsimonious VDJ recombination scenarios. In a later analysis, every TCR beta chain was defined by the combination of its CDR3 amino acid sequence and its V-gene family, and reads without a unique V-gene family were dropped. In a later analysis, 450 to 600 highly shared, low-generation-probability nucleotide sequences were removed to address suspected cross-contamination and a sequencing artifact. In a later analysis, a clonal expansion index was calculated for each public chain from normalized within-repertoire ranks of inferred template counts. In a later analysis, generation probabilities were computed using a VDJ recombination model fitted to out-of-frame rearrangements, and the results were checked against IGoR. In a later analysis, TCR-TCR, TCR-HLA and TCR-CMV co-occurrence was scored with hypergeometric tests, and a repertoire-size bias correction was applied to TCR pairs. In a later analysis, false discovery rates were estimated by permuting HLA or CMV assignments 20 times. In a later analysis, co-occurring TCRs were grouped using DBSCAN, with TCRdist sequence similarity added in when clustering inside HLA-allele-positive subsets. Repertoires with fewer than 30,000 or more than 120,000 public chains were left out of co-occurrence clustering, as were about 5 repertoires with anomalous nucleotide sharing. The table was pulled from immuneACCESS by TCRdb, which kept in-frame rearrangements only. Such tables lose some clones; where checked, under half of the loss comes from unresolved V genes, and the rest has no known cause. The V and J calls and clone size come from that table; D and trimming were worked out from the DNA. The table for this sample lists under 200,000 clones. About 0.8% of the sample comes from the top ten.

The source is a woman between 18 and 30 years old in good health and CMV-seropositive. The sample comprised PBMCs.

The CDR3 protein is CASSIGGQGDSPLHF. In nucleotide form, the sequence is TGTGCCAGTAGTATAGGAGGACAGGGGGATTCACCCCTCCACTTT. The rearrangement combines TRBV19 with TRBJ1-6; TRBD1 fits 10 bases in the junction. From a lookup of the germline V gene (reference sequence), CDR1 and CDR2 are LNHDA and SQIVND. From its cysteine to its phenylalanine, the CDR3 spans 15 amino acids. The retained sequence is limited to the CDR3, 45 bases, with the frame set at the first base. V lost 1 base and J lost 8 bases, and the count of bases not matched to a germline gene is 2.